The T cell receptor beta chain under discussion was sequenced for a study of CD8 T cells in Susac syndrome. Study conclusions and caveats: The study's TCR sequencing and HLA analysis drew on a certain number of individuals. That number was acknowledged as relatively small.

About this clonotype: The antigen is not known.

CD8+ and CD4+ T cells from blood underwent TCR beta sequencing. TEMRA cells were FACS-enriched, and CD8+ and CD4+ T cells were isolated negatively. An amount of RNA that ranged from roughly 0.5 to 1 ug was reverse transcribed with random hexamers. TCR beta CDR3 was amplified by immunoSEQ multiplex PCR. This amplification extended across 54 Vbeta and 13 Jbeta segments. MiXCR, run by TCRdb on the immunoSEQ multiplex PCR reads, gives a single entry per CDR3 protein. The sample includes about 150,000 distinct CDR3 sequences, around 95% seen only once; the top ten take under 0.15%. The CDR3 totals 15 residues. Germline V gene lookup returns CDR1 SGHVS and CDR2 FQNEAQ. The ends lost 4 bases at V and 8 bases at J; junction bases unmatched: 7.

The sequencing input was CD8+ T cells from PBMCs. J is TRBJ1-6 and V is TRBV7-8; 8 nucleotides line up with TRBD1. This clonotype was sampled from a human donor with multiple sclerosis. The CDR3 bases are TGTGCCAGCAGCTCCTCGACAGGGGAGGATTCACCCCTCCACTTT. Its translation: CASSSSTGEDSPLHF.